A single sample gave rise to the 2 T cell receptor beta chains below, sequenced in a study of blood T cell repertoires in COVID-19. Libraries were prepared by immunoSEQ multiplex PCR; TCRdb keeps only in-frame clonotypes and omits some of them. The sample shows approximately 300,000 clones, more than 70% of them seen only once. Sequences were obtained from peripheral blood. The receptor source for this set is a woman aged 25 to 39 with COVID-19, enrolled during active disease.

This clone has a single count. The chain carries TRBV9 and TRBJ2-3, with TRBD2 identical over 12 bases. The V and J ends lost 4 bases and 5 bases, in that order; junction bases with no gene match: 8. The CDR3 consists of 16 residues. Germline loops: CDR1 SGDLS, CDR2 YYNGEE. CDR3 bases: TGTGCCAGCAGCCTCCGACTAGCGGGAGAAATAGATACGCAGTATTTT. It translates to CASSLRLAGEIDTQYF.

The V call is TRBV7-9, the J call TRBJ2-3; 8 nucleotides align to TRBD2. Per the germline V gene, CDR1 is SEHNR and CDR2 is FQNEAQ (reference sequence). The V gene end was trimmed by 3 bases and the J gene end by 1 base; junction bases not matched to a gene: 9. CDR3 length: 17 residues. The CDR3 region is CASSLVLAALGTDTQYF. The CDR3 DNA reads TGTGCCAGCAGCTTGGTACTAGCGGCCCTCGGCACAGATACGCAGTATTTT.